Below, 28 T cell receptor beta chains from the same sample are listed, as sequenced in a study of T cells after yellow fever vaccination. Each CDR3 protein is one row after TCRdb ran MiXCR on the 5' RACE reads. The table lists about 74,000 distinct CDR3 sequences, approximately 7% of them singletons. Sequencing was performed on CD8+ T cells sorted from PBMCs, taken more than 4 days after the first yellow fever vaccination. These receptor sequences come from a man in his late teens or twenties who received the YFV17D yellow fever vaccine.

CDR3 sequence reads: CASSPSWPPNEKLFF. CDR3 nucleotides: TGTGCCAGCTCACCGAGTTGGCCGCCTAATGAAAAACTGTTTTTT. The J gene is TRBJ1-4, the V gene TRBV18; D gene uncertain. The CDR3 consists of 15 residues. The germline gives CDR1 KGHSH, CDR2 LQKENI. The V end was cut by 3 bases, the J end by 3 bases, with 11 bases between.

This clonotype has a count of ten or more. This chain joins TRBV7-9 and TRBJ2-1; no definite D call. Trimming removed 2 bases from V and 0 bases from J, with 8 bases in between. Germline V gene data show CDR1 as SEHNR and CDR2 as FQNEAQ (reference sequence). The CDR3 has 15 amino acids. In DNA, the CDR3 is TGTGCCAGCAGCTTAAGTTTTAGCTCCTACAATGAGCAGTTCTTC. It encodes CASSLSFSSYNEQFF.

This clonotype was picked up many times. The V gene is TRBV6-5, the J gene TRBJ2-3, with D unclear. CDR1 and CDR2 (germline): MNHEY, SVGAGI. The CDR3 extends over 17 amino acids. Trimming cost V 0 bases and J 4 bases, with 17 bases left between them. The CDR3 region is CASSYSFGEIRPDTQYF. The CDR3 region has the DNA TGTGCCAGCAGTTACTCTTTCGGAGAGATTCGCCCAGATACGCAGTATTTT.

In its sample, this clonotype was seen a few times. The J gene is TRBJ2-1, the V gene TRBV4-1; 9 bases map to TRBD1. J gave up 7 bases and V 7 bases, and 2 bases lay outside the gene matches. This CDR3 comprises 12 residues. The germline V gene has CDR1 MGHRA and CDR2 YSYEKL. In DNA, the CDR3 is TGCGCCAGCACCGGGACAGGGAATGAGCAGTTCTTC. Encoded protein: CASTGTGNEQFF.

This clonotype has ten or more counts. The CDR3 DNA reads TGTGCCAGCAGCTTAGGTGGGGGCTCCGGAGATACGCAGTATTTT. It encodes CASSLGGGSGDTQYF. The chain employs TRBV13 and TRBJ2-3; possibly TRBD1 for D (6 bases). This CDR3 has 15 amino acids. V was shortened by 0 bases and J by 5 bases, with 12 bases between the two germline ends. Germline lookup yields CDR1 PRHDT and CDR2 FYEKMQ (reference sequence).

This chain connects TRBV25-1 to TRBJ2-1; 8 nucleotides line up with TRBD1. V shed 2 bases, J shed 10 bases, and the junction held 19 bases outside the gene matches. In germline, CDR1 is MGHDK, CDR2 SYGVNS. There are 18 residues in the CDR3. The CDR3 sequence: CASSELSGDDRGDWEQFF. CDR3 nucleotides: TGTGCCAGCAGTGAACTCTCAGGCGATGACAGGGGAGATTGGGAGCAGTTCTTC.

This clonotype appeared a few times. The DNA of the CDR3 is TGTGCCAGCAAAAAGGACAGTAGCTCCTACAATGAGCAGTTCTTC. Protein: CASKKDSSSYNEQFF. J is TRBJ2-1 and V is TRBV12-3 or TRBV12-4; the D gene is possibly TRBD1 (6 bases). Trimming shortened V by 7 bases and J by 0 bases, and 13 bases separated the two germline ends. This CDR3 has 15 residues.

About this clonotype: A junction end diverges from the germline sequence, so it may reflect a read error. The V gene is TRBV12-3 or TRBV12-4, the J gene TRBJ2-2; 9 positions agree with TRBD1. This CDR3 spans 18 amino acids. CDR3 DNA sequence: TGTGCCATCAGTTTATCGGTCATCCGGGACAGGGAAACCGGGGAGCTGTTTTTT. This gives the protein CAISLSVIRDRETGELFF.

V usage is TRBV13 and J usage is TRBJ2-7; 7 bases match TRBD1. This CDR3 is built from 13 residues. V shed 5 bases, J shed 2 bases, and the junction held 3 bases outside the gene matches. Looked up from germline, CDR1 is PRHDT and CDR2 is FYEKMQ (reference sequence). As DNA, the CDR3 is TGTGCCAGCAGCCCCGGGACAGCCTACGAGCAGTACTTC. The encoded protein is CASSPGTAYEQYF.

This chain joins TRBV19 and TRBJ1-6, with 8 bases identical to TRBD1. Germline assignment: CDR1 LNHDA and CDR2 SQIVND (reference sequence). The CDR3 sequence is 15 residues long. After removal of 3 bases from V and 9 bases from J, the junction contained 7 bases not matched to a gene. CDR3 residues: CASSIWTGSTSPLHF. The CDR3 bases are TGTGCCAGTAGTATCTGGACAGGGTCAACTTCACCCCTCCACTTT.

This clonotype has only a few counts. The chain couples TRBV27 to TRBJ2-7, with 12 bases identical to TRBD2. The germline V gene has CDR1 MNHEY and CDR2 SMNVEV (reference sequence). With 2 bases clipped from V and 6 bases from J, the junction kept 11 bases outside the gene matches. The CDR3 runs 17 residues. Here the CDR3 DNA reads TGTGCCAGCAGTTTACACCTAGCGGGGGGGCGAGGGGCCGAGCAGTACTTC. This translates into CASSLHLAGGRGAEQYF.

This clonotype was counted many times. V gene TRBV20-1 combines with J gene TRBJ1-1; 7 bases fit TRBD1. Germline V gene lookup returns CDR1 DFQATT and CDR2 SNEGSKA (reference sequence). The CDR3 contains 15 residues. The V segment lost 0 bases and the J segment 3 bases; nucleotides outside the gene matches: 7. CDR3: CSARDGETGDTEAFF. The DNA for the CDR3 is TGCAGTGCTAGAGATGGGGAAACAGGGGACACTGAAGCTTTCTTT.

V is TRBV5-4 and J is TRBJ2-7, with D maybe TRBD1 (6 bases). CDR1 is SGHNT, CDR2 YYREEE, per germline (reference sequence). There are 14 residues in the CDR3. Trimming removed 5 bases from V and 0 bases from J, with 12 bases in between. The CDR3 loop reads CASRDSGSSYEQYF. CDR3 sequence (DNA): TGTGCCAGCAGGGACAGTGGTAGCTCCTACGAGCAGTACTTC.

This clonotype was observed at least ten times. This sequence joins TRBV29-1 and TRBJ2-3; 7 positions agree with TRBD1. The V segment lost 4 bases and the J segment 5 bases; nucleotides outside the gene matches: 9. The CDR3 totals 14 residues. Germline V gene data show CDR1 as SQVTM and CDR2 as ANQGSEA. In DNA, the CDR3 is TGCAGCGTTGGGAAGACAGGGTACAGAGATACGCAGTATTTT. It encodes CSVGKTGYRDTQYF.

The V gene is TRBV21-1, the J gene TRBJ2-5; the D call of TRBD1 is as the table states it, not checked on the DNA. TRBV21-1 represents a pseudogene. The CDR3 is 14 residues long. The DNA for the CDR3 is TGTGCCAAAGCCAAACAGGGGGCCACGGAGACCCAGTACTTC. Translating it yields CAKAKQGATETQYF.

This clonotype was seen repeatedly, ten times or more. The rearrangement uses TRBV4-2 and TRBJ2-5, with 7 positions matching TRBD2. Per the germline V gene, CDR1 is LGHNA and CDR2 is YNFKEQ. This CDR3 spans 16 amino acids. The V segment lost 2 bases and the J segment 0 bases; nucleotides outside the gene matches: 6. The DNA for the CDR3 is TGTGCCAGCAGCCAAAGGGATGGGGGGGACCAAGAGACCCAGTACTTC. Encoded protein: CASSQRDGGDQETQYF.

The gene calls are TRBV6-5 and TRBJ1-4; tentatively, D is TRBD1 (5 bases). Per the germline V gene, CDR1 is MNHEY and CDR2 is SVGAGI. The V end was cut by 0 bases, the J end by 1 base, with 6 bases between. The CDR3 extends over 15 amino acids. CDR3 sequence (DNA): TGTGCCAGCAGTTACTCCGGGGGAACTAATGAAAAACTGTTTTTT. Its protein product is CASSYSGGTNEKLFF.

The rearrangement links TRBV4-2 to TRBJ1-2; D gene unclear. V dropped 0 bases and J dropped 8 bases, with 13 bases sitting between them. Per germline, CDR1 LGHNA and CDR2 YNFKEQ. There are 14 residues in the CDR3. This CDR3 reads CASSQDGTSGGYTF. As DNA, the CDR3 is TGTGCCAGCAGCCAAGATGGCACTTCCGGGGGCTACACCTTC.

This clonotype was observed at least ten times. The genes are TRBV6-5 and TRBJ1-1, with D hard to call. Trimming took off 2 bases at V and 6 bases at J, with 7 bases between the two ends. Per germline, CDR1 MNHEY and CDR2 SVGAGI. The CDR3 contains 12 residues. CDR3 coding DNA: TGTGCCAGCAGTTACGACGGGGCTGAAGCTTTCTTT. The encoded protein is CASSYDGAEAFF.

This clonotype was seen only a few times. The chain carries TRBV4-3 and TRBJ2-1; D unclear. The germline V gene encodes CDR1 LGHNA and CDR2 YSLEER. The CDR3 is 15 residues long. V was shortened by 4 bases and J by 6 bases, with 16 bases between the two germline ends. The CDR3 spells CASSLDSTPFNEQFF. The CDR3, as DNA: TGCGCCAGCAGCCTTGACTCCACTCCCTTCAATGAGCAGTTCTTC.

The chain uses TRBV29-1 and TRBJ1-5, with D perhaps matching TRBD1 (6 bases). V was cut by 4 bases and J by 5 bases, with 12 bases left in between. CDR1 is SQVTM and CDR2 is ANQGSEA in the germline V gene. The CDR3 spans 13 residues. The DNA of the CDR3 is TGCAGCGTTGGAGCAGGGGAGTATCAGCCCCAGCATTTT. Its protein product is CSVGAGEYQPQHF.

There are many counts of this clonotype. The chain uses TRBV5-1 and TRBJ2-1; 16 bases are a match to TRBD2. Germline lookup yields CDR1 SGHRS and CDR2 YFSETQ. J gave up 0 bases and V 0 bases, and 9 bases lay outside the gene matches. The CDR3 runs to 21 residues. In DNA form, the CDR3 reads TGCGCCAGCAGCTTGGAGGGACTAGCGGGGGGGTTCGAAAGCTCCTACAATGAGCAGTTCTTC. Protein sequence: CASSLEGLAGGFESSYNEQFF.

The chain has TRBV10-3 and TRBJ2-3, with 10 nucleotides matching TRBD2. V shed 5 bases and J 2 bases; nucleotides not matched to a gene: 16. This CDR3 region has 19 residues. Germline values: CDR1 ENHRY, CDR2 SYGVKD. In DNA, the CDR3 is TGTGCCATCAGTCCAGGAAGCGCCGGGACTAGCGCTAACACAGATACGCAGTATTTT. As protein: CAISPGSAGTSANTDTQYF.

Only a few counts were recorded for this clonotype. The chain combines TRBV4-3 with TRBJ1-1, with TRBD1 identical over 8 bases. This CDR3 has 18 amino acids. The germline CDR1 and CDR2 sequences are LGHNA and YSLEER. The V and J ends lost 1 base and 1 base, in that order; junction bases with no gene match: 11. The CDR3 region has the DNA TGCGCCAGCAGCCAAGCGATTTATTCAGGGGGCACGAACACTGAAGCTTTCTTT. This translates into CASSQAIYSGGTNTEAFF.

This clonotype was seen many times. V usage is TRBV12-3 or TRBV12-4 and J usage is TRBJ1-4; unclear D gene. The CDR3 runs to 13 residues. The ends were cut back, 7 bases at V and 3 bases at J, with 9 bases in the middle. CDR3: CASTPPANEKLFF. The CDR3 nucleotides read TGTGCCAGCACCCCCCCCGCTAATGAAAAACTGTTTTTT.

The chain employs TRBV9 and TRBJ2-1; D uncertain. Germline assignment: CDR1 SGDLS and CDR2 YYNGEE. Trimming shortened V by 7 bases and J by 0 bases, and 14 bases separated the two germline ends. There are 15 residues in the CDR3. The CDR3 protein is CASAGYPSSYNEQFF. CDR3 nucleotides: TGTGCCAGCGCCGGTTACCCGAGCTCCTACAATGAGCAGTTCTTC.

This clonotype was seen ten or more times. The chain uses TRBV12-3 or TRBV12-4 and TRBJ2-2, with D perhaps matching TRBD1 (5 bases). V lost 5 bases to trimming and J lost 4 bases, with 8 bases between them. The CDR3 sequence is 13 residues long. CDR3 region: CASSPTATGELFF. CDR3 DNA sequence: TGTGCCAGCAGTCCGACAGCCACCGGGGAGCTGTTTTTT.

This clonotype was detected many times. This sequence joins TRBV5-1 and TRBJ2-2; D possibly corresponds to TRBD1 (6 bases). The CDR3 consists of 15 residues. V dropped 4 bases and J dropped 3 bases, with 13 bases sitting between them. Per germline, CDR1 SGHRS and CDR2 YFSETQ. The chain's CDR3 is CASSGKPGDTGELFF. In nucleotides, the CDR3 is TGCGCCAGCAGCGGAAAGCCAGGGGACACCGGGGAGCTGTTTTTT.